One and the same sample provided the 3 T cell receptor beta chains below, sequenced in a study of blood T cell repertoires in COVID-19. Repertoires were generated with immunoSEQ multiplex PCR, while TCRdb's copy carries only in-frame clones and drops some. This table holds some 270,000 clones, about 85% found once. Sequencing was carried out using peripheral blood. These receptors were obtained from a human donor with COVID-19, enrolled during active disease. The donor label of this sample is uncertain.

V is TRBV20-1 and J is TRBJ2-2, with D tentatively TRBD1 (5 bases). In germline, CDR1 is DFQATT, CDR2 SNEGSKA (reference sequence). The CDR3 totals 13 residues. The V end lost 3 bases, the J end lost 8 bases, and 13 bases lay between the germline ends. The CDR3 bases are TGCAGTGCTAGTCGCAGACAGAGGGGGGAGCTGTTTTTT. Its translation is CSASRRQRGELFF.

This chain links TRBV7-9 with TRBJ1-1; possibly TRBD1 for D (5 bases). Germline V gene data show CDR1 as SEHNR and CDR2 as FQNEAQ (reference sequence). The CDR3 is 15 residues long. The V end lost 5 bases, the J end lost 4 bases, and 17 bases lay between the germline ends. The CDR3 DNA sequence: TGTGCCAGCAGCACGCCCCAGGGCCCGGGCACTGAAGCTTTCTTT. Protein: CASSTPQGPGTEAFF.

The V gene is TRBV7-6, the J gene TRBJ2-7; D call uncertain. V lost 4 bases, J lost 7 bases, and 14 bases lay in between. Germline CDR1 SGHVS, CDR2 FNYEAQ. The CDR3 is made up of 13 amino acids. The CDR3 DNA is TGTGCCAGCAGCTCCCGTAGTAACGGTGAGCAGTACTTC. This encodes CASSSRSNGEQYF.